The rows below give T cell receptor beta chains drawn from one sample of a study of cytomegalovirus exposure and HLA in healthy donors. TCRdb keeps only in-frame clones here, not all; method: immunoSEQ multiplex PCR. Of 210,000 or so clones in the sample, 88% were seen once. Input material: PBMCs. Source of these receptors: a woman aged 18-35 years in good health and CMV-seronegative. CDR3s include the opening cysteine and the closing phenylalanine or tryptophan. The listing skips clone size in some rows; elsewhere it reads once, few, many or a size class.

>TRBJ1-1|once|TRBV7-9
CASSLDPGDLNTEAFF
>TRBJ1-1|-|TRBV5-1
CASSLTGEANTEAFF
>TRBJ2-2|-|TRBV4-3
CASSQLAGETGELFF
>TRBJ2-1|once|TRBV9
CASSVYQGAGNEQFF
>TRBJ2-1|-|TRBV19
CASSIPGVAFF
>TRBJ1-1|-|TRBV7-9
CASSAPTAVTNTEAFF
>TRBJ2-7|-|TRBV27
CASASHIQTATYEQYF
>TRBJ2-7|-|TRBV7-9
CASSPPGAYEQYF
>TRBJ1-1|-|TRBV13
CASSQFNRGAFF
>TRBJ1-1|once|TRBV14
CASSQVQGWTEAFF
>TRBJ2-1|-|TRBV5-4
CASSPPLGAYNEQFF
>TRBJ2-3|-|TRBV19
CASTKRENRARDTQYF
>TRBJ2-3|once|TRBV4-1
CASSPADGGSSTDTQYF
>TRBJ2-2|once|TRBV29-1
CSVDIRGRETGELFF
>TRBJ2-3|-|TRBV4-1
CASSPTGTSFSDTQYF
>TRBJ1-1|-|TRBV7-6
CASSPRTGMNTEAFF
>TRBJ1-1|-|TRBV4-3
CASSQDRGKAFF
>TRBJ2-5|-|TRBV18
CASSPVVEETQYF
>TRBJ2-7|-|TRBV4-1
CASSQPSAGTGGEQYF
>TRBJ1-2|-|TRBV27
CASSFRGIGYGYTF
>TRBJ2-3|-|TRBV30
CAWNGGTGDTQYF
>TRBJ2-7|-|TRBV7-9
CASSSSTSGRFSYEQYF
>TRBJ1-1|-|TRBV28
CASSSPGQGNTEAFF
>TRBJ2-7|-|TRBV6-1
CASSAGTGPYEQYF
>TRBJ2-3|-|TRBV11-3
CASSRSSIRTDTQYF
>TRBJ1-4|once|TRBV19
CASSRYRGQVNEKLFF
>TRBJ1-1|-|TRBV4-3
CASSQGGIGSMNTEAFF
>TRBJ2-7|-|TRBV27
CASSPYSGSSYEQYF
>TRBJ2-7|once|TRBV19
CARGTEFITSYEQYF
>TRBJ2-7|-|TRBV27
CASSSRWPAYEQYF
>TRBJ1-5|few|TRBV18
CASSRTGNDQPQHF
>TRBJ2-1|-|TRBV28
CASSTQEHNEQFF
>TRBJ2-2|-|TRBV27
CASSPWTGADTGELFF
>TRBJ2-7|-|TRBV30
CAWEAETYEQYF
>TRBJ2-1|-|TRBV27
CASSLSYSGPYNEQFF
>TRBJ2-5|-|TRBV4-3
CASSQEHSQETQYF
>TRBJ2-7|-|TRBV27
CASRGQGAVYEQYF
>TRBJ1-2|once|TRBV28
CASSFWGGQGDYGYTF
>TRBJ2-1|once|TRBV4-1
CASSQDGTSGSLNEQFF
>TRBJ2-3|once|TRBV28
CASSLGVAGASTDTQYF
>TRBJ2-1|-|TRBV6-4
CASSDSTENEQFF
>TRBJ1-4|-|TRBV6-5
CASSYSGTGDDEKLFF
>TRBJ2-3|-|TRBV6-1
CASSERTGGYTDTQYF
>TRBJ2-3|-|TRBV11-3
CASSPYGSDTQYF
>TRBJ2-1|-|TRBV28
CASSLTAGAGYNEQFF
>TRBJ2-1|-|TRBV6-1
CASRSGRAHSSEQFF
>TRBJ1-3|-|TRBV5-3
CARPTGGLRNTIYF
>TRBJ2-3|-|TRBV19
CASSLPTGTSTDTQYF
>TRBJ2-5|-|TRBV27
CASSPGTSGMLATQYF
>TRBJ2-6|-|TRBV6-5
CASSSGGAGANVLTF
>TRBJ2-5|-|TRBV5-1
CASSPNLATQETQYF
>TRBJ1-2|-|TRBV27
CASTTITGLDGYTF
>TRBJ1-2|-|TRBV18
CASSQDRNYGYTF
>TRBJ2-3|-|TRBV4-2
CASSQGPATGGTDTQYF
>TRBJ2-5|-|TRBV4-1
CASSQEGTPGRGETQYF